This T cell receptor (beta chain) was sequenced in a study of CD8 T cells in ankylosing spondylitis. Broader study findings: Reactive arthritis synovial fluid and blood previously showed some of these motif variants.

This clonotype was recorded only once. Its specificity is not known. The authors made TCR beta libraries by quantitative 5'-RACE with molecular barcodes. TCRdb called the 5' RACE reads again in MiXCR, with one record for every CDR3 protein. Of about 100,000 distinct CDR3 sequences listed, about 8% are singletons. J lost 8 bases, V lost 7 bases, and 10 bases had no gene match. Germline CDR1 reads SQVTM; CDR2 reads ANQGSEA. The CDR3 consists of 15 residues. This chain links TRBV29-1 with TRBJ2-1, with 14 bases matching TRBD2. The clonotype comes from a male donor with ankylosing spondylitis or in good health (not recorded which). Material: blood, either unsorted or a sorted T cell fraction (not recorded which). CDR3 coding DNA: TGCAGCGCGGGACTAGCGGGGGATGCTCCCCATGAGCAGTTCTTC. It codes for CSAGLAGDAPHEQFF.